This TCR beta chain was recorded in a study of shared clonotypes between healthy human individuals (dated by TCRdb to the early 2020s). In terms of the full investigation: Three men and a couple of women, aged 18 to 49 years, made up the cohort. For each donor, CD4 naive and CD4 memory were each given three plates, CD8 naive was given two plates, and CD8 memory was given one plate. Libraries were prepared and TCR repertoires were sequenced by different laboratories using diverse techniques, in order to increase sequencing depth and limit assay-specific biases. Per donor, leukapheresis produced somewhere between about 0.8 and 9 billion PBMCs. Blood TCR repertoires of a handful of healthy adults were deeply sequenced to estimate repertoire size and the extent of clonotype sharing between individuals.

Based on the germline V gene, the CDR1 and CDR2 sequences are SNHLY and FYNNEI. V gives up 4 bases and J gives up 5 bases, and the segment between their germline ends measures 17 bases. Including cysteine and phenylalanine, the CDR3 has 15 amino acids. Only the CDR3 part of the read is kept: 45 bases, read in frame from the first base. The donors were healthy, HIV-negative adults with no recently reported acute infections or vaccinations. Only Caucasian adults living in Nashville, Tennessee, USA were represented among the donors. Magnetic negative selection was used to enrich CD4+ T cells, after which naive cells were positively selected on CD45RA and the negative fraction became the memory subset. Blood was obtained by leukapheresis, after which PBMCs were separated by Ficoll-Histopaque density gradient centrifugation and cryopreserved in liquid nitrogen vapor phase. Analytical flow cytometry was used to check the purity and quantity of each magnetically sorted T cell population. Genomic DNA was isolated from each sorted fraction and quantified by UV absorbance on a Nanodrop 2000c.

Points on this clone: Its antigen remains undetermined. Base qualities are not provided; no much larger clone lies one nucleotide away.

Paper-wide results and their limitations: Rarefaction of sorted-subset datasets indicated incomplete sequencing despite the large sequencing depth. Compared with non-shared clonotypes, clonotypes shared by all four sorted-subset donors had higher generation probabilities. Pairwise subsampling led to the expectation that sequencing depth would affect the degree of clonotype sharing among donors. Sampling was restricted to blood, and TCR repertoires in tissue are likely to differ from TCR repertoires in blood. The genetic and exposure-history diversity represented was limited by the small number of donors. Naive subsets generally had larger estimated clonotype richness than memory subsets did. When a handful of donors were compared, the shared fraction of clonotypes was around 5% for naive CD4, around 3.5% for naive CD8, 2% to 2.5% for memory CD4, and roughly 0.43% for memory CD8.

TCR CDR3 regions were amplified from genomic DNA by multiplex PCR using the deep immunoSEQ assay. Extracted genomic DNA from each cell subset was distributed evenly across all wells of several immunoSEQ 96-well plates, and each plate was treated as a replicate. Each replicate PCR for sorted subsets received around 200 ng genomic DNA, equal to some 32,000 T cell genomes. Purified libraries were quantified with a Qubit 3.0 fluorometer, sized on a Bioanalyzer 2100, and re-quantified with the KAPA Library Quantification kit. A separate single-read 150-cycle Illumina NextSeq 550 flow cell was used to sequence each immunoSEQ 96-well plate. In the original analysis: Because only junctional sequences without quality scores were contained in the immunoSEQ output, filtering matching that applied to full-length reads could not be performed. To assign V/J genes and CDR3, sequences were annotated against IMGT germline references using PyIR, a Python wrapper for IgBLAST v1.9. Any read was removed if the V/J assignment was weak (E-value above 1e-6), the CDR3 was missing, or the read contained stop codons, out-of-frame junctions, or ambiguous translated residues. V3J clonotypes were defined as sequences sharing the same inferred V gene, J gene, and CDR3 amino acid sequence. Percentage overlap between repertoires was computed as shared unique clonotypes divided by the size of the smaller repertoire. Repertoire richness was assessed with RTK rarefaction, the Chao1 estimator, and Recon v2.1 estimates of unobserved clonotypes. Generation probabilities for all TCRbeta clonotypes obtained by the gDNA method from a handful of donors were computed using OLGA. The table was pulled from immuneACCESS by TCRdb, which kept in-frame rearrangements only. Such tables lose some clones; where checked, under half of the loss comes from unresolved V genes, and the rest has no known cause. V and J calls and clone size are as listed in that table; D and trimming were resolved from the DNA. Within this sample are about 510,000 clones, with almost 97% of them counted one time only. The leading ten clones occupy about 0.054% of the sample.

The specimen sequenced was naive CD4+ T cells sorted from blood. The cell subset or site label corresponds to: CD45RA+ positively selected. The receptor was derived from a woman aged 30 to 39 in good health. The sequence joins TRBV2 to TRBJ1-1, and perhaps TRBD1 as D gene, on 5 matching bases. In nucleotide form, the sequence is TGTGCCAGCAGTGCCCTCGAGGGGTATGGGACTGAAGCTTTCTTT. The encoded protein is CASSALEGYGTEAFF.